Listed here are 20 T cell receptor beta chains from one sample, sequenced in a study of CD8 T cells in Susac syndrome (dated by TCRdb to between 2018 and 2021). The protocol used for the library was the immunoSEQ multiplex PCR assay. RNA was extracted using the RNeasy kit, and about 0.5 to 1 microgram was reverse transcribed with random hexamers. Clones were called with MiXCR by TCRdb after fastp trimmed the public reads at Q25, and only in-frame beta chains were retained. Rows matching on CDR3 protein sequence are summarized as one entry with the most common DNA and genes. Across this sample there are hundreds of thousands of distinct CDR3 sequences, with roughly 95% seen only once. 0.065% to 0.08% of the sample belongs to the ten largest clones. Material: CD4+ T cells from PBMCs. The receptors shown here come from a human donor with multiple sclerosis.

V gene TRBV20-1 combines with J gene TRBJ2-7, with 15 bases identical to TRBD2. Trimming took 0 bases from V and 2 from J; bases not matched to a gene: 11. The CDR3 has 19 amino acids. Germline CDR1 and CDR2: DFQATT and SNEGSKA (reference sequence). The DNA for the CDR3 is TGCAGTGCTAGAGATTCAGGGACTAGCGGGAGGTCCGCTCCCTACGAGCAGTACTTC. It yields the protein CSARDSGTSGRSAPYEQYF.

V usage is TRBV12-3 or TRBV12-4 and J usage is TRBJ2-5; D not certain. The CDR3 totals 14 residues. Trimming pared 5 bases from V and 2 bases from J, leaving 12 bases between. The CDR3 DNA sequence: TGTGCCAGCAGTACCCGCCCGGGTCAAGAGACCCAGTACTTC. This codes for CASSTRPGQETQYF.

The genes are TRBV29-1 and TRBJ2-2; D is unresolved. This CDR3 is built from 12 residues. In germline, CDR1 is SQVTM, CDR2 ANQGSEA. Deletions cut 6 bases from V and 1 base from J, with 6 bases between. The CDR3 sequence: CSVGENTGELFF. The CDR3 DNA sequence: TGCAGCGTAGGAGAGAACACCGGGGAGCTGTTTTTT.

The J gene is TRBJ2-3, the V gene TRBV9; the D gene could be TRBD1 or TRBD2 (5 bases each). V dropped 1 base and J dropped 5 bases, with 14 bases sitting between them. Germline CDR1 reads SGDLS; CDR2 reads YYNGEE. The CDR3 sequence is 15 residues long. The CDR3: CASSVSVGAGDTQYF. The CDR3 coding sequence is TGTGCCAGCAGCGTATCCGTAGGGGCGGGAGATACGCAGTATTTT.

Turning to this clonotype: The junction shows a germline mismatch at one end, possibly a read error. The genes are TRBV29-1 and TRBJ2-1, with a tentative D call TRBD1 (6 bases). In germline, CDR1 is SQVTM, CDR2 ANQGSEA. The CDR3 loop spans 14 amino acids. The CDR3, as DNA: TGCAGCGTTGAAGGGGACCTGCTTTGGGGGCCCCTGATCTTC. Its translation is CSVEGDLLWGPLIF.

The chain carries TRBV7-9 and TRBJ2-1; the match to TRBD2 covers 13 bases. Germline values: CDR1 SEHNR, CDR2 FQNEAQ (reference sequence). The CDR3 runs to 16 residues. V lost 4 bases to trimming and J lost 5 bases; unmatched junction nucleotides: 5. In DNA form, the CDR3 reads TGTGCCAGCAGCTCACCGGGACTAGCGGGAAACAATGAGCAGTTCTTC. Its translation: CASSSPGLAGNNEQFF.

The chain joins TRBV19 to TRBJ2-7, with D unresolved. Germline V CDR1 and CDR2: LNHDA, SQIVND (reference sequence). Between the trimmed V and J ends, which lost 1 base and 7 bases, there was a span of 5 bases. The CDR3 totals 11 residues. The CDR3 nucleotides read TGTGCCAGTAGTATAGCCCAGGAGCAGTACGTC. The encoded protein is CASSIAQEQYV.

This chain joins TRBV5-6 and TRBJ1-4; D is possibly TRBD1 (6 bases). Trimming left V 4 bases short and J 0 bases short, with 10 bases between. Germline V gives CDR1 SGHDT, CDR2 YYEEEE. CDR3 length: 15 amino acids. The CDR3 coding sequence is TGTGCCAGCAGCAACAGGGTGGCAACTAATGAAAAACTGTTTTTT. Amino acids: CASSNRVATNEKLFF.

The J gene is TRBJ2-3, the V gene TRBV24-1; D is unresolved. V lost 4 bases to trimming and J lost 6 bases, with 10 bases between them. Germline V CDR1 and CDR2: KGHDR, SFDVKD. The CDR3 is made up of 13 amino acids. Here the CDR3 reads CATSEPGVDTQYF. CDR3 DNA: TGTGCCACCAGTGAGCCCGGCGTGGATACGCAGTATTTT.

The DNA of the CDR3 is TGTGCCAGCACATACCGGGGGGGAACAGATACGCAGTATTTT. As protein: CASTYRGGTDTQYF. This chain connects TRBV2 to TRBJ2-3; 8 bases are shared with TRBD2. The CDR3 consists of 14 residues. CDR1 and CDR2 (germline): SNHLY, FYNNEI. V was clipped by 7 bases and J by 3 bases; unmatched bases: 6.

This sequence joins TRBV10-3 and TRBJ1-1; no reliable D call. The ends were cut back, 5 bases at V and 3 bases at J, with 13 bases in the middle. This CDR3 is built from 14 residues. The germline gives CDR1 ENHRY, CDR2 SYGVKD. The CDR3 DNA sequence: TGTGCCATCAGTAGGCTGGGGAGGGACACTGAAGCTTTCTTT. Translation: CAISRLGRDTEAFF.

The chain carries TRBV29-1 and TRBJ2-5, with 11 bases lining up with TRBD2. The trim removed 6 bases at V and 1 base at J, leaving 7 bases unmatched. Germline lookup yields CDR1 SQVTM and CDR2 ANQGSEA. This CDR3 contains 15 residues. The CDR3 here is CSVVPSGGPQETQYF. CDR3 nucleotide sequence: TGCAGCGTAGTCCCTAGCGGGGGGCCCCAAGAGACCCAGTACTTC.

The V gene is TRBV5-1, the J gene TRBJ2-1, with 11 bases aligning to TRBD2. V gave up 3 bases and J gave up 8 bases; unmatched junction bases: 10. There are 16 residues in the CDR3. Germline V gene lookup returns CDR1 SGHRS and CDR2 YFSETQ. The CDR3 loop is CASSWIGTSGKDEQFF. Written as DNA, the CDR3 is TGCGCCAGCAGCTGGATAGGGACTAGCGGTAAGGATGAGCAGTTCTTC.

The DNA of the CDR3 is TGTGCCAGCAGTCAAAAGCCGAACACTGAAGCTTTCTTT. Protein sequence: CASSQKPNTEAFF. The rearrangement uses TRBV9 and TRBJ1-1; D gene unclear. In germline, CDR1 is SGDLS, CDR2 YYNGEE. There are 13 residues in the CDR3. V lost 5 bases to trimming and J lost 1 base, with 9 bases between them.

The rearrangement uses TRBV2 and TRBJ2-7; no clear D gene. Per the germline V gene, CDR1 is SNHLY and CDR2 is FYNNEI. Trimming stripped 6 bases from V and 9 bases from J, with 18 bases between. The length of the CDR3 is 13 residues. CDR3 protein: CASSLPFPARQYF. As DNA, the CDR3 is TGTGCCAGCAGCCTCCCTTTCCCAGCCAGGCAGTACTTC.

J is TRBJ1-1 and V is TRBV29-1; 8 bases line up with TRBD1. The CDR3 extends over 12 amino acids. The V and J ends lost 3 bases and 7 bases, in that order; junction bases with no gene match: 4. CDR1 is SQVTM, CDR2 ANQGSEA, per germline. CDR3: CSVDRTGLEAFF. The CDR3 DNA sequence: TGCAGCGTTGACAGGACAGGGCTTGAAGCTTTCTTT.

This rearrangement joins TRBV7-7 to TRBJ2-2, with D tentatively TRBD2 (6 bases). In germline, CDR1 is SSHAT, CDR2 FNYEAQ (reference sequence). The CDR3 is made up of 16 amino acids. The germline V and J ends were trimmed by 5 bases and 4 bases, with 17 bases remaining between them. The CDR3 nucleotides read TGTGCCAGCAGCCCGGTGGAGGGGATGGGCACCGGGGAGCTGTTTTTT. Protein sequence: CASSPVEGMGTGELFF.

This clonotype appeared a single time. The chain combines TRBV4-1 with TRBJ2-3, with D perhaps matching TRBD1 (6 bases). CDR3 length equals 19 residues. The V gene lost 0 bases and the J gene lost 2 bases, with 21 bases spanning the gap. Germline V gives CDR1 MGHRA, CDR2 YSYEKL. The CDR3 sequence is CASSQDLWVDSRNTDTQYF. CDR3 nucleotide sequence: TGCGCCAGCAGCCAAGATCTATGGGTGGACAGCAGAAACACAGATACGCAGTATTTT.

This chain uses TRBV30 with TRBJ2-2; a weak D match, TRBD1 (6 bases). V dropped 5 bases and J dropped 2 bases, with 15 bases sitting between them. The CDR3 runs 15 residues. Germline V lookup: CDR1 GTSNPN, CDR2 SVGIG (reference sequence). In DNA form, the CDR3 reads TGTGCCTGGGGTCCCGGGACACCTAACACCGGGGAGCTGTTTTTT. It encodes CAWGPGTPNTGELFF.

The rearrangement joins TRBV20-1 to TRBJ1-2, with a tentative D call TRBD1 (6 bases). This CDR3 region has 12 residues. The germline CDR1 and CDR2 sequences are DFQATT and SNEGSKA (reference sequence). V lost 6 bases and J 5 bases, leaving 13 bases between the germline ends. CDR3 amino acids: CSAKAGEYGYTF. The CDR3, as DNA: TGCAGTGCAAAGGCAGGGGAGTATGGCTACACCTTC.